The 6 T cell receptor beta chains listed next were all sequenced from one sample in a study of blood T cell repertoires in COVID-19. The table came from immunoSEQ multiplex PCR; TCRdb's copy has only in-frame clones and leaves some out. There are approximately 210,000 clones in the sample; about 91% occur only once, and more than 1.4% lies in the top ten. The sample consisted of peripheral blood. Receptors were obtained from a man aged 18-30 years with active or convalescent COVID-19.

This clone has only one observation. The V and J genes are TRBV11-2 and TRBJ2-7, with 7 bases matching TRBD1. V was clipped by 6 bases and J by 2 bases; unmatched bases: 22. The CDR3 contains 19 residues. CDR1 and CDR2 (germline): SGHAT, FQNNGV. The CDR3 sequence is CASSHIRRLPRQGTYEQYF. The CDR3 DNA reads TGTGCCAGCAGTCATATCCGCCGACTCCCGAGACAGGGTACCTACGAGCAGTACTTC.

The chain recombines TRBV14 with TRBJ2-1; 8 nucleotides line up with TRBD2. The germline CDR1 and CDR2 sequences are SGHDN and FVKESK. The V segment lost 1 base and the J segment 1 base; nucleotides outside the gene matches: 3. The CDR3 contains 16 residues. The CDR3 nucleotides are TGTGCCAGCAGCCAAGGTAGCGGGACATCCTACAATGAGCAGTTCTTC. This sequence encodes CASSQGSGTSYNEQFF.

The chain has TRBV30 and TRBJ1-5, with unresolved D. V dropped 0 bases and J dropped 1 base, with 10 bases sitting between them. CDR1 and CDR2 from the germline V gene are GTSNPN and SVGIG (reference sequence). This CDR3 spans 15 amino acids. Here the CDR3 reads CAWSVHAGSNQPQHF. For the CDR3, the DNA is TGTGCCTGGAGTGTACATGCGGGGAGCAATCAGCCCCAGCATTTT.

V gene TRBV3-1 (or the pseudogene TRBV3-2) combines with J gene TRBJ1-4; D remains unclear. CDR3 length: 14 amino acids. Germline CDR1 and CDR2: LGHDT and YNNKEL (reference sequence). The V gene lost 2 bases and the J gene lost 4 bases, with 8 bases spanning the gap. CDR3 amino acids: CASSQSTVNEKLFF. In DNA, the CDR3 is TGTGCCAGCAGCCAAAGCACGGTTAATGAAAAACTGTTTTTT.

This sequence joins TRBV6-1 and TRBJ1-4; D not certain. Germline assignment: CDR1 MNHNS and CDR2 SASEGT. This CDR3 has 17 residues. The ends were cut back, 2 bases at V and 3 bases at J, with 16 bases in the middle. The DNA for the CDR3 is TGTGCCAGCAGTGAACTGGAGGGTTTGGTAGCTAATGAAAAACTGTTTTTT. It translates to CASSELEGLVANEKLFF.

This clone was counted a few times. The chain is built from TRBV2 and TRBJ2-7, with D perhaps matching TRBD2 (6 bases). The CDR3 covers 16 residues. Germline V gene data show CDR1 as SNHLY and CDR2 as FYNNEI. V shed 4 bases and J shed 2 bases, with 18 bases lying between them. CDR3 sequence reads: CASSVLGVAETYEQYF. The DNA of the CDR3 is TGTGCCAGCAGTGTGTTGGGGGTAGCGGAGACCTACGAGCAGTACTTC.